A single sample is the source of the 7 T cell receptor beta chains below, sequenced in a study of shared clonotypes between healthy human individuals. Profiling relied on immunoSEQ multiplex PCR, and the TCRdb table lists in-frame clones only, not all of them. The sample lists 550,000 to 850,000 clones, approximately 79% seen once, with roughly 1.7% in the top ten. Sequenced input: memory CD4+ T cells sorted from blood. Documented subset: CD45RA-negative fraction. These receptors all stem from a woman aged 25-40 years in good health.

The chain joins TRBV5-8 to TRBJ1-2, with D unresolved. This CDR3 is built from 13 residues. Per germline, CDR1 SGHTS and CDR2 YDEGEE. Trimming took off 4 bases at V and 7 bases at J, with 14 bases between the two ends. This CDR3 is CASSTAGAVGYTF. CDR3 in DNA: TGTGCCAGCAGCACGGCAGGCGCAGTTGGCTACACCTTC.

A few counts support this clone. The chain has TRBV19 and TRBJ2-2; D may be TRBD1 (6 bases). V dropped 6 bases and J dropped 4 bases, with 18 bases sitting between them. This CDR3 is 16 amino acids long. CDR1 and CDR2 from the germline V gene are LNHDA and SQIVND (reference sequence). The CDR3 here is CASRAQTGSGTGELFF. Here the CDR3 DNA reads TGTGCCAGTAGGGCCCAGACAGGATCGGGCACCGGGGAGCTGTTTTTT.

The chain uses TRBV27 and TRBJ2-2; D is perhaps TRBD1 or TRBD2 (5 bases each). The V end was cut by 6 bases, the J end by 6 bases, with 17 bases between. The germline V gene encodes CDR1 MNHEY and CDR2 SMNVEV (reference sequence). The CDR3 covers 15 residues. CDR3 DNA sequence: TGTGCCAGCAGCCCTCGACCGGGACGCCCCGGGGAGCTGTTTTTT. Protein: CASSPRPGRPGELFF.

This clone was seen only once. The chain links TRBV2 to TRBJ2-4, with D possibly TRBD1 on 6 matching bases. CDR1 and CDR2 from the germline V gene are SNHLY and FYNNEI. V dropped 3 bases and J dropped 10 bases, with 13 bases sitting between them. The CDR3 is 13 residues long. The CDR3 nucleotides read TGTGCCAGCAGTGATGGTCAGGGGCCAATTCAGTACTTC. Its protein is CASSDGQGPIQYF.

CDR3 protein: CASSYGRGQSYEQYF. The CDR3 DNA is TGTGCCAGCAGTTACGGGAGGGGGCAATCCTACGAGCAGTACTTC. The chain has TRBV6-5 and TRBJ2-7; the D gene could be TRBD1 or TRBD2 (7 bases each). V lost 2 bases and J 1 base, leaving 12 bases between the germline ends. This CDR3 region has 15 residues. Germline V gene sequence: CDR1 MNHEY, CDR2 SVGAGI.

This chain links TRBV11-2 with TRBJ2-7, with 13 positions matching TRBD2. CDR3 length: 15 residues. The germline CDR1 and CDR2 sequences are SGHAT and FQNNGV. The trim removed 1 base at V and 5 bases at J, leaving 2 bases unmatched. The DNA of the CDR3 is TGTGCCAGCAGCTTAGTCGGACTAGCGGGAGACGAGCAGTACTTC. Its protein is CASSLVGLAGDEQYF.

V and J are TRBV19 and TRBJ2-2; D not resolved. The V end lost 4 bases, the J end lost 0 bases, and 9 bases lay between the germline ends. The CDR3 extends over 15 amino acids. Germline V gives CDR1 LNHDA, CDR2 SQIVND (reference sequence). For the CDR3, the DNA is TGTGCCAGTAGTACGAGCTCGGCGAACACCGGGGAGCTGTTTTTT. It codes for CASSTSSANTGELFF.